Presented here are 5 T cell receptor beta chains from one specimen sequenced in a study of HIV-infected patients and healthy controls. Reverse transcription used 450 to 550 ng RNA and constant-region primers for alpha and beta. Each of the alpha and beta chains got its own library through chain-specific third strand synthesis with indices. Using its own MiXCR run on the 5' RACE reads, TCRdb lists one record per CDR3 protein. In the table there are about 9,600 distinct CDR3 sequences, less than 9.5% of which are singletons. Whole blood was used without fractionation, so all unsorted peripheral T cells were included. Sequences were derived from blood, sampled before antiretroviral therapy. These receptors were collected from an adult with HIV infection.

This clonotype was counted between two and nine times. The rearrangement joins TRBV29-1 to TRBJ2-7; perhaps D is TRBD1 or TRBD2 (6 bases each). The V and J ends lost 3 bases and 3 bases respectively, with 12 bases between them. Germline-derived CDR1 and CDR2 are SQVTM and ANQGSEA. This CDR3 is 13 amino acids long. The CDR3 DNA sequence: TGCAGCGTTGAGGGGGGCTCCTACTACGAGCAGTACTTC. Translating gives CSVEGGSYYEQYF.

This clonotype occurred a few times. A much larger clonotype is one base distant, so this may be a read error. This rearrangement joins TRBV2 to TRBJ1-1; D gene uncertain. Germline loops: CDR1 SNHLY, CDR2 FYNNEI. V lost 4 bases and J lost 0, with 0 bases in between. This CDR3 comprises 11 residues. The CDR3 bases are TGTGCCAGCAGTGTGAACACTGAAGCTTTCTTT. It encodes CASSVNTEAFF.

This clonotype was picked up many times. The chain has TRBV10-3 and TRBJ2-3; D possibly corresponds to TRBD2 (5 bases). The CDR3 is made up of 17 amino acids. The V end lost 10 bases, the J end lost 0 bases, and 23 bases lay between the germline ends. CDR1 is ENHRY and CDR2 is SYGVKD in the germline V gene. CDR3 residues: CATSSLDSRASTDTQYF. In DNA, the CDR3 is TGTGCCACCTCATCTTTGGACTCCCGGGCTAGCACAGATACGCAGTATTTT.

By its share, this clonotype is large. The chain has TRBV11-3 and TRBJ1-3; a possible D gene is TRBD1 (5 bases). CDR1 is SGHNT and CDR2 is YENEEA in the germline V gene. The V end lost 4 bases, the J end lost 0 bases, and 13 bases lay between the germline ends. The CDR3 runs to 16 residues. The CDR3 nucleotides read TGTGCCAGCAGCTCCCTGGGCAGGGCCTCTGGAAACACCATATATTTT. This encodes CASSSLGRASGNTIYF.

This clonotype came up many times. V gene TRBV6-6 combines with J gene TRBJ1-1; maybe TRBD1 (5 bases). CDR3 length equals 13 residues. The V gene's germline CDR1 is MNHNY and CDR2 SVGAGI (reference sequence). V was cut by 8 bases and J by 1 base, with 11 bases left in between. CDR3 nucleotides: TGTGCCAGCTCAAAAGGGGAGAACACTGAAGCTTTCTTT. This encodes CASSKGENTEAFF.